The 9 T cell receptor beta chains listed next were all sequenced from one sample in a study of OX40 agonist ivuxolimab in advanced cancers. Data came from immunoSEQ multiplex PCR; TCRdb stores just in-frame clones and leaves some out. The sample shows tens of thousands of clones, about 88% of them seen only once. The source was CD4+ or CD8+ T cells sorted from blood, collected in a trial of the OX40 agonist ivuxolimab. These receptors all stem from an adult with an advanced solid tumor such as melanoma, head and neck, liver or kidney cancer.

This rearrangement joins TRBV11-2 to TRBJ2-3; perhaps TRBD2 as D (7 bases). V was pared by 0 bases and J by 2 bases, with 12 bases between. This CDR3 has 16 amino acids. CDR1 and CDR2 (germline): SGHAT, FQNNGV. Here the CDR3 reads CASSLDGRGATDTQYF. The CDR3 region has the DNA TGTGCCAGCAGCTTAGATGGTCGGGGGGCCACAGATACGCAGTATTTT.

The rearrangement joins TRBV11-1 to TRBJ1-5; TRBD1 might be the D (5 bases). The V gene lost 4 bases and the J gene lost 7 bases, with 11 bases spanning the gap. The CDR3 is 13 residues long. Germline CDR1 is SGHAT and CDR2 is FQDESV (reference sequence). In nucleotides, the CDR3 is TGTGCCAGCAGCTCCGGACGGGGCCAGCCCCAGCATTTT. Its translation is CASSSGRGQPQHF.

V is TRBV14 and J is TRBJ1-3; D is unresolved. Looked up from germline, CDR1 is SGHDN and CDR2 is FVKESK. The CDR3 covers 16 residues. Trimming cost V 1 base and J 1 base, with 11 bases left between them. CDR3 residues: CASSQGRSLSGNTIYF. The CDR3 bases are TGTGCCAGCAGCCAAGGTCGATCCCTTTCTGGAAACACCATATATTTT.

This chain connects TRBV19 to TRBJ2-5; 13 positions match TRBD2. V gave up 6 bases and J gave up 0 bases; unmatched junction bases: 7. The CDR3 contains 17 residues. Germline V gene sequence: CDR1 LNHDA, CDR2 SQIVND (reference sequence). DNA for the CDR3: TGTGCCAGTAGCCCAGGACTAGCGGGGGCGTACCAAGAGACCCAGTACTTC. It specifies CASSPGLAGAYQETQYF.

This chain connects TRBV10-2 to TRBJ1-3; D is ambiguous. The CDR3 consists of 12 residues. V was shortened by 8 bases and J by 4 bases, with 9 bases between the two germline ends. Germline CDR1 and CDR2: WSHSY and SAAADI. CDR3 sequence: CASRVRGNTIYF. Here the CDR3 DNA reads TGCGCCAGCCGGGTGCGGGGAAACACCATATATTTT.

V is TRBV7-2 and J is TRBJ1-6, with a possible D match to TRBD1 (6 bases). The CDR3 sequence is 14 residues long. The ends were cut back, 5 bases at V and 6 bases at J, with 11 bases in the middle. Per the germline V gene, CDR1 is SGHTA and CDR2 is FQGNSA. CDR3 protein: CASSALGGNSPLHF. The DNA for the CDR3 is TGTGCCAGCAGCGCCCTAGGGGGTAATTCACCCCTCCACTTT.

This clone was counted a few times. This chain connects TRBV6-1 to TRBJ1-2; D is unclear. CDR3 length equals 14 residues. V shed 2 bases and J shed 0 bases, with 7 bases lying between them. The germline V gene encodes CDR1 MNHNS and CDR2 SASEGT. CDR3 sequence: CASSERPANYGYTF. CDR3 coding DNA: TGTGCCAGCAGTGAACGTCCAGCTAACTATGGCTACACCTTC.

This chain uses TRBV5-1 with TRBJ2-3; 7 bases map to TRBD2. From germline, CDR1 is SGHRS and CDR2 YFSETQ. V trimming: 3 bases; J trimming: 0 bases; junction bases outside the gene matches: 7. The CDR3 is 16 residues long. The DNA for the CDR3 is TGCGCCAGCAGCTCGATAAGCGGGGCTAGCACAGATACGCAGTATTTT. Protein sequence: CASSSISGASTDTQYF.

The chain uses TRBV4-2 and TRBJ1-4, with D perhaps matching TRBD1 (6 bases). Per germline, CDR1 LGHNA and CDR2 YNFKEQ. The CDR3 totals 15 residues. Trimming cost V 3 bases and J 8 bases, with 16 bases left between them. DNA of the CDR3: TGTGCCAGCAGCCAGGGACAACCCAAGGAGGAAAAACTGTTTTTT. Its protein is CASSQGQPKEEKLFF.